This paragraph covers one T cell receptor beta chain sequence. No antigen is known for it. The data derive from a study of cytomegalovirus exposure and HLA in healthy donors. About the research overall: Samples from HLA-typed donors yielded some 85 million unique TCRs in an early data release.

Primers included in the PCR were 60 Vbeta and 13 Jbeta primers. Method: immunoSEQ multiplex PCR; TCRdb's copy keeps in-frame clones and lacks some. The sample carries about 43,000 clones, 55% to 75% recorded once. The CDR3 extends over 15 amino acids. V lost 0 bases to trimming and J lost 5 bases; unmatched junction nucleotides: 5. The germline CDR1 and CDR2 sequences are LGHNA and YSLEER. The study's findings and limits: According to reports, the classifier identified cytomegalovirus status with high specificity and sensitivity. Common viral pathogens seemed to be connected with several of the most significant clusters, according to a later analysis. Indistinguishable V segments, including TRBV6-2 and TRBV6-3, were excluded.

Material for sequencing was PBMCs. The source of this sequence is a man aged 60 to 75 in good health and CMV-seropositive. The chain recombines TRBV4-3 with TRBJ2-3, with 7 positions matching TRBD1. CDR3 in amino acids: CASSQDNRGVDTQYF. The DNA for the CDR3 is TGCGCCAGCAGCCAAGATAACAGGGGTGTAGATACGCAGTATTTT.